Here is one T cell receptor beta chain with its context. Its antigen is unidentified. This sample is part of a study of CD8 T cells in ankylosing spondylitis. Study conclusions and caveats: Earlier work had already found some motif variants in reactive arthritis synovial fluid and blood. Significant enrichment of disease-linked clones was reported in matched ankylosing spondylitis synovial fluid. A TCR beta motif of about 8 highly homologous variants appeared characteristic of ankylosing spondylitis blood. Disease-linked clones displayed a CD8+ phenotype and appeared relatively rarely in peripheral blood.

CDR1 SGHAT and CDR2 FQNNGV come from the germline V gene. V lost 2 bases and J lost 1, with 16 bases in between. The CDR3 spans 17 residues. TCRdb processed the 5' RACE reads anew with MiXCR; each CDR3 protein has one entry. Among roughly 440,000 distinct CDR3 sequences listed, 17% were seen once. The chain is built from TRBV11-2 and TRBJ2-3; D is perhaps TRBD2 (5 bases). This TCR derives from a male donor with ankylosing spondylitis. Sequenced sample: blood, either unsorted or a sorted T cell fraction (not recorded which). Here the CDR3 reads CASSLYRGSEGTDTQYF. The CDR3 DNA reads as TGTGCCAGCAGCTTATACAGAGGGTCAGAGGGCACAGATACGCAGTATTTT.